In this sample, the clone carrying this TCR beta chain turned up once. What it binds is unknown. This sample was taken from a study of cytomegalovirus exposure and HLA in healthy donors. Study-level background: A later analysis reported the approximately 120 validation repertoires used the same platform as the roughly 700 first-cohort repertoires. Study-wide findings and caveats: The study put 150 to 200 TCR beta chains on its list as cytomegalovirus-associated.

Only in-frame clones appear in the TCRdb table, and some are missing; sequencing was by immunoSEQ multiplex PCR. The sample yields 120,000 or so clones, roughly nine tenths seen once. The CDR3 loop spans 17 amino acids. The germline gives CDR1 SNHLY, CDR2 FYNNEI. Between the trimmed V and J ends, which lost 1 base and 0 bases, there was a span of 13 bases. The material sequenced was PBMCs. The sequence derives from a man aged 18 to 30 in good health and CMV-seropositive. V is TRBV2 and J is TRBJ1-5; D is perhaps TRBD1 (5 bases). CDR3 loop: CASSEESTAYSNQPQHF. The CDR3 DNA reads as TGTGCCAGCAGTGAAGAGTCGACAGCTTATAGCAATCAGCCCCAGCATTTT. The variable domain in full, completed from reference TRBV2 and TRBJ1-5, reads EPEVTQTPSHQVTQMGQEVILRCVPISNHLYFYWYRQILGQKVEFLVSFYNNEISEKSEIFDDQFSVERPDGSNFTLKIRSTKLEDSAMYFCASSEESTAYSNQPQHFGDGTRLSIL.